Reported below is one T cell receptor (beta chain). This entry comes from a study of blood T cell repertoires in COVID-19. The CDR3 loop spans 14 amino acids. Between the trimmed V and J ends, which lost 4 bases and 7 bases, there was a span of 15 bases. Germline lookup yields CDR1 SGHRS and CDR2 YFSETQ. Those enrolled, adults aged about 18 to 89 years, came from roughly 23 US areas. Using immunoSEQ multiplex PCR, the repertoire was profiled, and TCRdb retains in-frame clones only, with some absent. In the table there are roughly 240,000 clones, 87% of which are singletons. The J gene is TRBJ1-5, the V gene TRBV5-1, with D perhaps matching TRBD1 (5 bases). Sequenced: PBMCs or T cells enriched from blood (not recorded which). The origin of this receptor is a woman aged 25 to 39 with acute COVID-19. CDR3 bases: TGCGCCAGCAGCCCCCGGGGGGGGGAGCAGCCCCAGCATTTT. Translated, it gives CASSPRGGEQPQHF.